This passage covers 12 T cell receptor beta chains from one sample sequenced in a study of cytomegalovirus exposure and HLA in healthy donors. Both 60 Vbeta primers and 13 Jbeta primers went into the PCR. The assay was immunoSEQ multiplex PCR, and TCRdb's table has in-frame clones only and misses some. The top ten hold around 4.3% of the sample, which has about 90,000 clones, 78% seen once. The specimen sequenced was PBMCs. The receptors here all came from a woman aged 35 to 49 in good health and CMV-seropositive.

The rearrangement joins TRBV2 to TRBJ2-7, with 10 bases fitting TRBD2. With 2 bases clipped from V and 7 bases from J, the junction kept 8 bases outside the gene matches. The germline CDR1 and CDR2 sequences are SNHLY and FYNNEI. The CDR3 has 15 residues. As DNA, the CDR3 is TGTGCCAGCAGTGAATGGAGCGGGGGGGTTGGAGAGCAGTACTTC. It codes for CASSEWSGGVGEQYF.

The chain employs TRBV5-4 and TRBJ1-1; TRBD1 matches 10 bases. Germline V gives CDR1 SGHNT, CDR2 YYREEE (reference sequence). J gave up 2 bases and V 3 bases, and 4 bases lay outside the gene matches. The CDR3 is made up of 15 amino acids. The DNA for the CDR3 is TGTGCCAGCAGCTCGCGGGACAGGGGAAACACTGAAGCTTTCTTT. Protein sequence: CASSSRDRGNTEAFF.

This sequence joins TRBV10-3 and TRBJ2-2; TRBD2 matches at 15 bases. Germline CDR1 ENHRY, CDR2 SYGVKD. The CDR3 is 19 amino acids. The V segment lost 2 bases and the J segment 4 bases; nucleotides outside the gene matches: 8. This CDR3 is CAISEPPGLAGGTTGELFF. DNA for the CDR3: TGTGCCATCAGTGAGCCGCCGGGACTAGCGGGAGGAACCACCGGGGAGCTGTTTTTT.

In its sample, this clone was seen a few times. The chain combines TRBV29-1 with TRBJ1-1, with 7 bases aligning to TRBD1. V shed 1 base and J 0 bases; nucleotides not matched to a gene: 2. This CDR3 is built from 14 residues. Germline-derived CDR1 and CDR2 are SQVTM and ANQGSEA. For the CDR3, the DNA is TGCAGCGTTGAAGTAGGGACAGTGAACACTGAAGCTTTCTTT. Amino acids: CSVEVGTVNTEAFF.

This CDR3 is CASSIQVNTEAFF. CDR3 DNA sequence: TGTGCCAGCAGCATACAGGTCAACACTGAAGCTTTCTTT. The chain has TRBV9 and TRBJ1-1, with D maybe TRBD1 (5 bases). Per the germline V gene, CDR1 is SGDLS and CDR2 is YYNGEE. This CDR3 spans 13 amino acids. The germline V and J ends were trimmed by 4 bases and 2 bases, with 9 bases remaining between them.

The count of this clone is one. This chain links TRBV28 with TRBJ2-7; 9 positions match TRBD1. Looked up from germline, CDR1 is MDHEN and CDR2 is SYDVKM. Trimming took 6 bases from V and 6 from J; bases not matched to a gene: 12. This CDR3 spans 15 amino acids. The CDR3 is CASSRSRDRVPEQYF. CDR3 sequence (DNA): TGTGCCAGCAGCCGCAGCCGGGACAGGGTCCCCGAGCAGTACTTC.

In its sample, this clone was seen a few times. The rearrangement joins TRBV6-5 to TRBJ2-5, with 7 bases aligning to TRBD2. The CDR3 length is 14 residues. V shed 4 bases and J 11 bases; nucleotides not matched to a gene: 13. Germline CDR1 reads MNHEY; CDR2 reads SVGAGI. The CDR3 DNA is TGTGCCAGCAGTTCAGGGAGGGTTTTGGGGGAGCAGTACTTC. It yields the protein CASSSGRVLGEQYF.

A single count supports this clone. The rearrangement uses TRBV11-2 and TRBJ2-3; D is unclear. This CDR3 region has 14 residues. CDR1 is SGHAT and CDR2 is FQNNGV in the germline V gene. Trimming cost V 2 bases and J 2 bases, with 8 bases left between them. The CDR3: CASSLPRLTDTQYF. As DNA, the CDR3 is TGTGCCAGCAGCTTACCTCGACTCACAGATACGCAGTATTTT.

About this clone: This CDR3 is also generated by other DNA sequences in the sample. The gene calls are TRBV9 and TRBJ1-5; D is undetermined. The germline V gene has CDR1 SGDLS and CDR2 YYNGEE. V was pared by 0 bases and J by 6 bases, with 10 bases between. The CDR3 spans 14 residues. The CDR3 bases are TGTGCCAGCAGCGTAGGTGGCGGAGGTCAGCCCCAGCATTTT. This sequence encodes CASSVGGGGQPQHF.

V gene TRBV5-6 combines with J gene TRBJ2-5; TRBD2 is a possible D gene (5 bases). The V end lost 4 bases, the J end lost 5 bases, and 15 bases lay between the germline ends. Germline assignment: CDR1 SGHDT and CDR2 YYEEEE. The CDR3 extends over 14 amino acids. Here the CDR3 reads CASSPAVRGETQYF. CDR3 nucleotides: TGTGCCAGCAGCCCGGCTGTCCGCGGGGAGACCCAGTACTTC.

Here the CDR3 reads CASSLQAGVAGELFF. Here the CDR3 DNA reads TGTGCCAGCAGCCTCCAGGCGGGAGTGGCCGGGGAGCTGTTTTTT. The chain combines TRBV7-9 with TRBJ2-2; 7 bases map to TRBD2. Trimming at V came to 5 bases and at J to 6 bases, leaving 9 bases not matched to a gene. Germline assignment: CDR1 SEHNR and CDR2 FQNEAQ (reference sequence). The CDR3 spans 15 residues.

The CDR3 region has the DNA TGTGCCAGCAGCGTCTTGGGAGGGACGGGGGGATCTGAAGCTTTCTTT. Protein product: CASSVLGGTGGSEAFF. The chain couples TRBV9 to TRBJ1-1, with a possible D match to TRBD1 (5 bases). CDR1 is SGDLS, CDR2 YYNGEE, per germline. This CDR3 is 16 amino acids long. The V end was cut by 2 bases, the J end by 6 bases, with 20 bases between.